This T cell receptor beta chain stems from a study of shared clonotypes between healthy human individuals. Overall study findings and caveats: Memory subsets had estimated richness that was generally smaller than that of naive subsets.

This clone was counted a single time. Its antigen is still unknown. Germline-derived CDR1 and CDR2 are SQVTM and ANQGSEA. The CDR3 has 12 amino acids. The V end lost 1 base, the J end lost 9 bases, and 13 bases lay between the germline ends. The sorted-subset replicate PCRs were given about 200 ng DNA, which is 30,000 or so T cell genomes. Assay used: immunoSEQ multiplex PCR; TCRdb lists only in-frame clones, some missing. The sample holds more than 150,000 clones; just under 95% are singletons and the top ten take around 0.067%. Sample: naive CD4+ T cells sorted from blood. Subset denoted: CD45RA+ positively selected. The genes are TRBV29-1 and TRBJ2-7; D possibly corresponds to TRBD2 (5 bases). This clonotype was obtained from a woman in her 30s in good health. CDR3 nucleotides: TGCAGCGTTGAAGTTGGTGGGGAGTGGCAGTACTTC. This gives the protein CSVEVGGEWQYF.